Below are 12 T cell receptor beta chains sequenced from a single sample in a study of vaccination and CD4 T cells after COVID-19. Their antigens remain unidentified. Treatment here: approximately 9-day PBMC culture with coronavirus spike peptide pools or control peptides (ViraFEST assay). Cultured CD4+ T-cell DNA underwent Oncomine TCR Beta short-read sequencing. From the PCR reads, TCRdb called clonotypes with MiXCR, one entry per CDR3 protein. The table has around 16,000 distinct CDR3 sequences, approximately 52% seen once. Material: CD4+ T cells from blood, cultured in vitro. These receptors all come from a human donor who had recovered from COVID-19.

Only a few counts were recorded for this clonotype. V gene TRBV7-2 combines with J gene TRBJ1-2; D is uncertain. This CDR3 has 14 amino acids. From germline, CDR1 is SGHTA and CDR2 FQGNSA. V lost 5 bases to trimming and J lost 7 bases, with 17 bases between them. The CDR3 reads CASSPLRTPSGYTF. DNA for the CDR3: TGTGCCAGCAGCCCCCTTCGAACTCCTTCTGGCTACACCTTC.

This chain uses TRBV6-5 with TRBJ1-2; no definite D call. The germline V and J ends were trimmed by 4 bases and 4 bases, with 7 bases remaining between them. Germline V gene sequence: CDR1 MNHEY, CDR2 SVGAGI. The CDR3 has 12 residues. The CDR3 loop is CASSSTPYGYTF. In nucleotides, the CDR3 is TGTGCCAGCAGTTCCACCCCCTATGGCTACACCTTC.

This clonotype was detected a few times. The chain combines TRBV20-1 with TRBJ2-5; D not resolved. The CDR3 sequence is 13 residues long. Germline CDR1 reads DFQATT; CDR2 reads SNEGSKA (reference sequence). The V end lost 1 base, the J end lost 1 base, and 7 bases lay between the germline ends. This CDR3 is CSARVNSQETQYF. The CDR3 DNA reads TGCAGTGCTAGAGTAAATAGCCAAGAGACCCAGTACTTC.

This clonotype has just a few counts. The genes are TRBV20-1 and TRBJ2-7; TRBD1 is a possible D gene (6 bases). The CDR3 is made up of 14 amino acids. With 4 bases removed from V and 3 bases from J, the gap between germline ends came to 16 bases. Germline assignment: CDR1 DFQATT and CDR2 SNEGSKA (reference sequence). The CDR3 here is CSATDRDKLYEQYF. The CDR3 DNA reads TGCAGTGCTACCGACCGGGACAAGCTCTACGAGCAGTACTTC.

This clonotype counts as medium-sized (0.01 to 0.1%). The V gene is TRBV11-3, the J gene TRBJ2-1; possible D gene TRBD2, 6 bases. Germline values: CDR1 SGHNT, CDR2 YENEEA. The CDR3 extends over 14 amino acids. With 8 bases removed from V and 0 bases from J, the gap between germline ends came to 11 bases. The CDR3 nucleotides are TGTGCCAGCCATAGCGGAAGCTCCTACAATGAGCAGTTCTTC. Protein product: CASHSGSSYNEQFF.

This clonotype showed up just a few times. The rearrangement links TRBV11-3 to TRBJ2-7, with 12 bases fitting TRBD2. In germline, CDR1 is SGHNT, CDR2 YENEEA. With V trimmed by 8 bases and J by 6 bases, 20 bases remained unmatched. This CDR3 has 18 residues. The CDR3 loop is CASSPAGAGTSGLGEQYF. The CDR3 DNA reads TGTGCCAGCTCCCCCGCGGGCGCTGGGACTAGCGGGTTAGGCGAGCAGTACTTC.

This chain connects TRBV20-1 to TRBJ2-7; the D gene is possibly TRBD1 (6 bases). CDR1 and CDR2 (germline): DFQATT, SNEGSKA (reference sequence). The CDR3 has 12 residues. The germline V and J ends were trimmed by 6 bases and 4 bases, with 13 bases remaining between them. The CDR3 is CSAEDSSYEQYF. CDR3 coding DNA: TGCAGTGCCGAGGACAGCAGTTACGAGCAGTACTTC.

The count of this clonotype is one. V gene TRBV30 combines with J gene TRBJ1-1; weak D call: TRBD1 (5 bases). In germline, CDR1 is GTSNPN, CDR2 SVGIG (reference sequence). The CDR3 sequence is 13 residues long. The V end lost 2 bases, the J end lost 0 bases, and 7 bases lay between the germline ends. In DNA form, the CDR3 reads TGTGCCTGGAGTAGGGGCCTGAACACTGAAGCTTTCTTT. Translation gives CAWSRGLNTEAFF.

The rearrangement links TRBV19 to TRBJ1-4; TRBD1 matches at 7 bases. The germline CDR1 and CDR2 sequences are LNHDA and SQIVND (reference sequence). The CDR3 consists of 15 residues. V dropped 1 base and J dropped 7; count of bases not matched to a gene: 6. The CDR3 DNA reads TGTGCCAGTAGTATAGTGACAGGGATGGGTGAAAAACTGTTTTTT. It encodes CASSIVTGMGEKLFF.

V gene TRBV19 combines with J gene TRBJ1-4; D possibly corresponds to TRBD1 (6 bases). CDR3 length equals 14 residues. The germline V and J ends were trimmed by 6 bases and 4 bases, with 12 bases remaining between them. CDR1 and CDR2 from the germline V gene are LNHDA and SQIVND (reference sequence). The CDR3 nucleotides are TGTGCCAGTAGGCCCAAACAGGGTAATGAAAAACTGTTTTTT. The encoded protein is CASRPKQGNEKLFF.

This sequence joins TRBV11-3 and TRBJ1-1; D is undetermined. V lost 2 bases and J lost 2, with 12 bases in between. Germline V gene data show CDR1 as SGHNT and CDR2 as YENEEA. The CDR3 runs to 15 residues. The chain's CDR3 is CASSLRASVNTEAFF. The DNA for the CDR3 is TGTGCCAGCAGCTTAAGGGCATCTGTAAACACTGAAGCTTTCTTT.

The rearrangement joins TRBV7-6 to TRBJ1-5, with D possibly TRBD1 on 6 matching bases. The V end lost 2 bases, the J end lost 2 bases, and 7 bases lay between the germline ends. The CDR3 is 14 residues long. CDR1 is SGHVS and CDR2 is FNYEAQ in the germline V gene. CDR3 sequence reads: CASSLQGRNQPQHF. CDR3 nucleotides: TGTGCCAGCAGCTTACAGGGGCGCAATCAGCCCCAGCATTTT.